Sequencing of this TCR beta chain was carried out in a study of T cell responses to AZD1222 COVID-19 vaccine. The CDR3 covers 13 residues. V was cut by 4 bases and J by 5 bases, with 12 bases left in between. The germline CDR1 and CDR2 sequences are SGHNT and YYREEE (reference sequence). This clone occurred a few times. Its antigen is not known. Study-wide results and caveats: Mostly white British, mostly female donors; authors suggested clonal diversity may be underestimated. Sampling captured repertoires only after the peak T cell response. At baseline, just a handful of AZD1222 recipients tested seropositive. Recipients of two AZD1222 doses showed rising Spike-specific TCR breadth and depth.

Some clones are missing from TCRdb's copy, which holds only in-frame ones; the method was immunoSEQ multiplex PCR. The repertoire includes tens of thousands of clones, approximately 91% of them detected once, and under 13% sits in the top ten. The input for sequencing was peripheral blood, taken on day 0 of AZD1222 vaccination. J is TRBJ1-2 and V is TRBV5-4, with D unclear. This clonotype was sampled from an adult in good health. Here the CDR3 reads CASSPPEGYGYTF. CDR3 nucleotide sequence: TGTGCCAGCAGCCCCCCGGAAGGTTATGGCTACACCTTC.